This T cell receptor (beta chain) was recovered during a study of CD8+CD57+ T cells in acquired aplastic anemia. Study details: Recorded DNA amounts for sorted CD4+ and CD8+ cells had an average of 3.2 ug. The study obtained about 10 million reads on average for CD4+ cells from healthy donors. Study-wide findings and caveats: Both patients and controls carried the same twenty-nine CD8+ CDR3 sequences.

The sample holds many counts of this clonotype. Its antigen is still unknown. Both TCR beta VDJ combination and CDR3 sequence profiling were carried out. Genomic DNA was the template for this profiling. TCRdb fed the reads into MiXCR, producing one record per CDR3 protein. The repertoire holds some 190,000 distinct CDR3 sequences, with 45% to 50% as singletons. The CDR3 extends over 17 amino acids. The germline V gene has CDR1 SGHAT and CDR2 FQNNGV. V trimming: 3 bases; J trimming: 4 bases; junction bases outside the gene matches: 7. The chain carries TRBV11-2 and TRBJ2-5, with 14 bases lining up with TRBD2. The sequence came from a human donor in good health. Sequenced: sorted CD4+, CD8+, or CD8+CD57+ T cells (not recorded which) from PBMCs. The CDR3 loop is CASSFTTSGRGSETQYF. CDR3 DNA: TGTGCCAGCAGCTTCACGACTAGCGGGAGGGGCTCAGAGACCCAGTACTTC.